The 19 T cell receptor beta chains below all came from one sample that was sequenced in a study of regulatory T cells in long-lasting Graves disease. The time point here: newly diagnosed GD, antithyroid drugs for less than 3 months. Researchers made the TCR library from RNA that was extracted from PBMCs. TCR beta libraries were built with iRepertoire HTBI primers and Arm-PCR of CDR3 regions. TCRdb independently ran MiXCR on the multiplex PCR reads; one entry per CDR3 protein. The sample includes about 470,000 distinct CDR3 sequences, around 14% seen only once; the top ten take over 15%. In addition, the sample was reused for a study of T cells in Graves' hyperthyroidism and ophthalmopathy.

Sequences were derived from peripheral blood mononuclear cells (PBMCs), sampled at new diagnosis, from a patient treated with antithyroid drugs. The receptors come from a woman in her twenties or thirties with Graves disease.

This clonotype has a count of ten or more. This chain joins TRBV5-1 and TRBJ2-1; the D is unclear. V was shortened by 3 bases and J by 1 base, with 17 bases between the two germline ends. The germline gives CDR1 SGHRS, CDR2 YFSETQ. The CDR3 runs 17 residues. Here the CDR3 reads CASSSSSGLTSYNEQFF. CDR3 DNA: TGCGCCAGCAGCTCAAGTTCCGGGCTGACATCCTACAATGAGCAGTTCTTC.

This clonotype was detected ten times or more. J is TRBJ2-3 and V is TRBV11-2; 9 bases agree with TRBD2. The CDR3 totals 14 residues. Germline CDR1 is SGHAT and CDR2 is FQNNGV. J gave up 5 bases and V 4 bases, and 4 bases lay outside the gene matches. The CDR3 DNA reads TGTGCCAGCAGCTCGGCGGGAGGGTTAGATACGCAGTATTTT. Protein: CASSSAGGLDTQYF.

There are a few counts of this clonotype. CDR3: CASSRPAGEQFF. The CDR3 DNA reads as TGTGCCAGCAGCCGGCCCGCAGGCGAGCAGTTCTTC. The chain links TRBV7-9 to TRBJ2-1; D is uncertain. V was cut by 5 bases and J by 10 bases, with 12 bases left in between. The CDR3 runs to 12 residues. Germline V gives CDR1 SEHNR, CDR2 FQNEAQ (reference sequence).

In this sample, this clonotype turned up a few times. The CDR3, as DNA: TGTGCCAGCAGTTCGGGGGCATTCACAGATACGCAGTATTTT. Protein product: CASSSGAFTDTQYF. The rearrangement joins TRBV12-3 or TRBV12-4 to TRBJ2-3, with D perhaps being TRBD1 or TRBD2 (6 bases each). This CDR3 has 14 residues. V was clipped by 4 bases and J by 2 bases, with 10 bases between them.

There are many counts of this clonotype. V and J are TRBV30 and TRBJ1-1, with a weak D call TRBD1 (6 bases). V lost 1 base and J lost 0, with 15 bases in between. This CDR3 spans 16 amino acids. Germline V gives CDR1 GTSNPN, CDR2 SVGIG (reference sequence). The DNA of the CDR3 is TGTGCCTGGAGTGGGGGGGCAGGGCGGATGAACACTGAAGCTTTCTTT. Its translation: CAWSGGAGRMNTEAFF. Drawing the rest from reference TRBV30 and TRBJ1-1, the complete variable domain is SQTIHQWPATLVQPVGSPLSLECTVEGTSNPNLYWYRQAAGRGLQLLFYSVGIGQISSEVPQNLSASRPQDRQFILSSKKLLLSDSGFYLCAWSGGAGRMNTEAFFGQGTRLTVV.

This clonotype was recorded at least ten times. CDR3 DNA sequence: TGTGCCACCAGCCCCCCCCTGAGACTCTACGAGCAGTACTTC. Translated, it gives CATSPPLRLYEQYF. The V call is TRBV15, the J call TRBJ2-7; no reliable D call. CDR1 LNHNV and CDR2 YYDKDF come from the germline V gene (reference sequence). CDR3 length equals 14 residues. V was trimmed by 5 bases and J by 3 bases, leaving 14 bases between them.

This clonotype was seen repeatedly, ten times or more. J is TRBJ2-3 and V is TRBV29-1, with 11 bases aligning to TRBD2. Germline values: CDR1 SQVTM, CDR2 ANQGSEA. V gave up 8 bases and J gave up 3 bases; unmatched junction bases: 7. The CDR3 length is 14 residues. The CDR3 DNA reads as TGCAGCTTCCGACTAGCGGGACTGACAGATACGCAGTATTTT. Encoded protein: CSFRLAGLTDTQYF.

CDR3 loop: CASSRRRLMNTEAFF. The CDR3 DNA sequence: TGTGCCAGCAGCCGTAGGAGACTTATGAACACTGAAGCTTTCTTT. The chain employs TRBV7-2 and TRBJ1-1, with unresolved D. Germline V CDR1 and CDR2: SGHTA, FQGNSA. V gave up 5 bases and J gave up 0 bases, with 13 bases separating them. The length of the CDR3 is 15 residues.

This clonotype was found many times. The rearrangement joins TRBV28 to TRBJ2-5, with D maybe TRBD1 (5 bases). Germline CDR1 and CDR2: MDHEN and SYDVKM. This CDR3 spans 13 amino acids. The germline V and J ends were trimmed by 11 bases and 2 bases, with 15 bases remaining between them. The CDR3 coding sequence is TGTGCCCACCGAGCCAGGGAACAAGAGACCCAGTACTTC. This gives the protein CAHRAREQETQYF.

CDR3 region: CSARGGTGNYEQYF. Here the CDR3 DNA reads TGCAGTGCTAGAGGTGGGACAGGGAACTACGAGCAGTACTTC. The J gene is TRBJ2-7, the V gene TRBV20-1, with 9 bases lining up with TRBD1. The junction had 4 bases not matched to a gene; V was cut back by 1 base and J by 3 bases. Looked up from germline, CDR1 is DFQATT and CDR2 is SNEGSKA (reference sequence). The CDR3 extends over 14 amino acids.

This clonotype appeared many times. V gene TRBV29-1 combines with J gene TRBJ1-1; D perhaps matches TRBD1 (5 bases). V lost 3 bases, J lost 4 bases, and 12 bases lay in between. The CDR3 extends over 13 amino acids. Germline values: CDR1 SQVTM, CDR2 ANQGSEA. The CDR3 loop is CSVEYGGGTEAFF. The CDR3 DNA sequence: TGCAGCGTTGAGTACGGTGGGGGCACTGAAGCTTTCTTT.

This clonotype has more than one count but fewer than ten. The chain carries TRBV12-3 or TRBV12-4 and TRBJ2-7; weak D call: TRBD2 (5 bases). Deletions cut 3 bases from V and 4 bases from J, with 19 bases between. This CDR3 has 16 amino acids. This chain's CDR3 is CASSFHPPGAAYEQYF. The CDR3, as DNA: TGTGCCAGCAGTTTCCACCCTCCCGGAGCGGCTTACGAGCAGTACTTC.

This clonotype was recorded many times. The chain has TRBV10-3 and TRBJ2-3; D possibly corresponds to TRBD2 (5 bases). The V gene's germline CDR1 is ENHRY and CDR2 SYGVKD. Trimming pared 0 bases from V and 0 bases from J, leaving 7 bases between. The CDR3 has 15 amino acids. Written as DNA, the CDR3 is TGTGCCATCAGTGAGTCTGGCGGGAGCACAGATACGCAGTATTTT. Translating gives CAISESGGSTDTQYF.

There are a few counts of this clonotype. The chain has TRBV2 and TRBJ2-3, with 8 positions matching TRBD1. The CDR3 is made up of 15 amino acids. Germline V lookup: CDR1 SNHLY, CDR2 FYNNEI. V was pared by 3 bases and J by 3 bases, with 5 bases of the junction left unmatched. The CDR3 here is CASSETGVVTDTQYF. DNA of the CDR3: TGTGCCAGCAGTGAGACAGGGGTTGTGACAGATACGCAGTATTTT.

This clonotype was detected ten times or more. The chain carries TRBV2 and TRBJ1-2; no definite D call. Trimming removed 3 bases at V and 5 bases at J, with 16 bases between. This CDR3 is 15 amino acids long. In germline, CDR1 is SNHLY, CDR2 FYNNEI. The CDR3 is CASSEPLTTAYGYTF. The CDR3 DNA is TGTGCCAGCAGTGAGCCTCTGACAACCGCATATGGCTACACCTTC.

This chain uses TRBV4-1 with TRBJ1-1; 9 bases line up with TRBD1. J was trimmed by 0 bases and V by 0 bases; bases with no gene match: 2. This CDR3 region has 16 residues. Germline V gene sequence: CDR1 MGHRA, CDR2 YSYEKL. The CDR3: CASSQETGGLNTEAFF. For the CDR3, the DNA is TGCGCCAGCAGCCAAGAAACAGGGGGCCTGAACACTGAAGCTTTCTTT.

The gene calls are TRBV20-1 and TRBJ2-7, with TRBD2 matching over 7 bases. Unmatched junction bases numbered 12, after V lost 6 bases and J lost 1 base. This CDR3 has 15 residues. From germline, CDR1 is DFQATT and CDR2 SNEGSKA (reference sequence). This CDR3 is CSAKASGKVSYEQYF. The DNA of the CDR3 is TGCAGTGCCAAAGCAAGCGGGAAAGTATCCTACGAGCAGTACTTC.

About this clonotype: One base away lies a much larger clone, so this may be a sequencing read error. V is TRBV20-1 and J is TRBJ1-1; perhaps TRBD1 as D (6 bases). Trimming removed 1 base from V and 9 bases from J, with 21 bases in between. The germline V gene has CDR1 DFQATT and CDR2 SNEGSKA (reference sequence). The CDR3 is 15 amino acids. The CDR3 loop reads CSARALGPQGQQAFF. The CDR3 nucleotides read TGCAGTGCTAGAGCCTTGGGGCCCCAGGGGCAGCAAGCTTTCTTT.

This clonotype was picked up many times. The rearrangement uses TRBV12-3 or TRBV12-4 and TRBJ1-1, with D perhaps TRBD1 (5 bases). The CDR3 has 14 residues. Trimming shortened V by 4 bases and J by 6 bases, and 15 bases separated the two germline ends. As DNA, the CDR3 is TGTGCCAGCAGTTCCCTGAGGGGAGCCGCTGAAGCTTTCTTT. This codes for CASSSLRGAAEAFF.